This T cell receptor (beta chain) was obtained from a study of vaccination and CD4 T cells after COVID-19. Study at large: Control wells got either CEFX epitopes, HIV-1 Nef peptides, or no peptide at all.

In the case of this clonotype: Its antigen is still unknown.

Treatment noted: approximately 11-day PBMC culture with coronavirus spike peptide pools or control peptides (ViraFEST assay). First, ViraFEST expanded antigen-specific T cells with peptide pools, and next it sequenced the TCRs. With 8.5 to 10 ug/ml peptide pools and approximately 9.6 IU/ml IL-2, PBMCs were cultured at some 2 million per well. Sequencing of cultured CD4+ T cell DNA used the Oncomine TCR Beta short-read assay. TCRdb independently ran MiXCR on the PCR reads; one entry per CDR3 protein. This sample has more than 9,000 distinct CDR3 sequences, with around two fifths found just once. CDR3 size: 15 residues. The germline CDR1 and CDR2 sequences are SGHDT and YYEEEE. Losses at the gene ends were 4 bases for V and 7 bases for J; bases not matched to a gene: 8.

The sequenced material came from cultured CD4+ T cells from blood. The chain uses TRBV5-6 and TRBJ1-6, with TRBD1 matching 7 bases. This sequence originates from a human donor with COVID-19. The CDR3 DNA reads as TGTGCCAGCAGCCGGGACAGCGCGGGGAATTCACCCCTCCACTTT. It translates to CASSRDSAGNSPLHF.